In its sample, the clone carrying this TCR beta chain was seen a few times. Antigen specificity is unknown. The data originate from a study of beta chain features in type 1 diabetes. Points from the study as a whole: People with Type 1 diabetes carried modestly yet significantly shorter TCRB CDR3s in all four CD4+ subsets. Here, the possible influence of HLA type (on TCRB rearrangement) remained unresolved.

Researchers reported sorting CD4+ naive, central memory, regulatory and stem cell-like memory cells via CD45RO/CCR7/CD25/CD127/CD95/CD27. The investigators reverse transcribed all of the isolated RNA, so they sequenced expressed TCRB transcripts. This table comes from immunoSEQ multiplex PCR, and its TCRdb copy is limited to in-frame clones, with some not included. Of around 250,000 clones in the sample, approximately 20% are singletons; the top ten hold around 0.03%. The specimen sequenced was naive CD4+ T cells from blood. The sequence derives from a woman aged 40 to 49 with type 1 diabetes.

The CDR3 DNA sequence: TGTGCCTGGAGCGGACAGCAAGAGACCCAGTACTTC. Protein sequence: CAWSGQQETQYF. The chain uses TRBV30 and TRBJ2-5; D possibly corresponds to TRBD1 (6 bases). CDR3 length: 12 residues. Germline lookup yields CDR1 GTSNPN and CDR2 SVGIG (reference sequence). The V gene lost 3 bases and the J gene lost 2 bases, with 7 bases spanning the gap. The variable domain in full, with the rest retrieved from reference TRBV30 and TRBJ2-5, is SQTIHQWPATLVQPVGSPLSLECTVEGTSNPNLYWYRQAAGRGLQLLFYSVGIGQISSEVPQNLSASRPQDRQFILSSKKLLLSDSGFYLCAWSGQQETQYFGPGTRLLVL.